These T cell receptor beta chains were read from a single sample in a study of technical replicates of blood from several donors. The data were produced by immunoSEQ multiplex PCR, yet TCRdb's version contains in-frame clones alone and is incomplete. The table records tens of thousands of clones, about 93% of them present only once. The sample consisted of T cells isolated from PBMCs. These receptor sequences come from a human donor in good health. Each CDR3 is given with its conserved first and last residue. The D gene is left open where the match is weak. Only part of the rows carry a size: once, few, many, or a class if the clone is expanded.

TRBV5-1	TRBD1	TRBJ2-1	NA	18	TGCGCCAGCAGCATCCGCTCGACAGGGTCGTGGTTTGTCAATGAGCAGTTCTTC	CASSIRSTGSWFVNEQFF
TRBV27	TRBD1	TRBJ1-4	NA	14	TGTGCCACCAGTTCGGGACAGGATCAGGCTAAGTTGTTTTTT	CATSSGQDQAKLFF
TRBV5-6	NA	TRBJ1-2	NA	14	TGTGCCAGCAGCTTGGGCGGAGAGGGTTATGGCTACACCTTC	CASSLGGEGYGYTF
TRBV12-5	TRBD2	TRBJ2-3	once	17	TGTGCTAGTGGAATGGGACTAGCGGGAGGGGTGGAAGATACGCAGTATTTT	CASGMGLAGGVEDTQYF
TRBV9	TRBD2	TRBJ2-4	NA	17	TGTGCCAGCAGCGTAGCGGTGGGGGGGGATTGGCAAAACATTCAGTACTTC	CASSVAVGGDWQNIQYF
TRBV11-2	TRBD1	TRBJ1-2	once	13	TGTGCCAGCAGCTTCGGGACAGGTGATGGCTACACCTTC	CASSFGTGDGYTF
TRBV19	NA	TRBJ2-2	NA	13	TGTGCCAGTGGGAGGCGACCCACCGGGGAGCTGTTTTTT	CASGRRPTGELFF
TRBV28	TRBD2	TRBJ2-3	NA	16	TGTGCCAGCAGTCCCCTCGGGGGACTAAACACAGATACGCAGTATTTT	CASSPLGGLNTDTQYF
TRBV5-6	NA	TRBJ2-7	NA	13	TGTGCCAGCAGAGACTACAGGGCCTACGAGCAGTACTTC	CASRDYRAYEQYF
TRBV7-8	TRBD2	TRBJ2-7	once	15	TGTGCCAGCAGCTTCGGACTAGAGTCTTTTTACGAGCAGTACTTC	CASSFGLESFYEQYF
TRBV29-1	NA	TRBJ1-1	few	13	TGCAGCGTTCGACCTACTATGAACACTGAAGCTTTCTTT	CSVRPTMNTEAFF
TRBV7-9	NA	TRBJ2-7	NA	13	TGTGCCAGCACCGGCGGGATCTCCTACGAGCAGTACTTC	CASTGGISYEQYF